The rows below give T cell receptor beta chains drawn from one sample of a study of T cells in localized non-small cell lung cancer. Here immunoSEQ multiplex PCR was the method, and the copy in TCRdb shows in-frame clones only, minus some. This table has about 24,000 clones, 90% appearing once. Here the sequenced sample was peripheral blood, taken before any cancer treatment. The receptors shown here come from a woman aged 35 to 70 with stage I lung adenocarcinoma. CDR3s include the opening cysteine and the closing phenylalanine or tryptophan. D genes are given only for firm matches. Some rows mark clone size as missing; the rest say once, few, many or name a class of expanded clone.

clone_size: -; j_call: TRBJ2-1; v_call: TRBV2; d_call: -; cdr3_aa: CASRWGEEFF; cdr3_nt: TGTGCCAGCAGGTGGGGAGAGGAGTTCTTC
clone_size: -; j_call: TRBJ2-7; v_call: TRBV5-4; d_call: -; cdr3_aa: CASSTGGSYEQYF; cdr3_nt: TGTGCCAGCAGCACTGGCGGCTCCTACGAGCAGTACTTC
clone_size: few; j_call: TRBJ1-5; v_call: TRBV28; d_call: -; cdr3_aa: CASSWTSQPQHF; cdr3_nt: TGTGCCAGCAGTTGGACATCGCAGCCCCAGCATTTT
clone_size: -; j_call: TRBJ2-7; v_call: TRBV6-5; d_call: TRBD1; cdr3_aa: CASSNRDRGSEQYF; cdr3_nt: TGTGCCAGCAGCAACCGGGACAGAGGATCCGAGCAGTACTTC
clone_size: -; j_call: TRBJ1-3; v_call: TRBV18; d_call: -; cdr3_aa: CASSPPRDSGNTIYF; cdr3_nt: TGTGCCAGCTCACCACCGAGAGACTCTGGAAACACCATATATTTT
clone_size: -; j_call: TRBJ1-1; v_call: TRBV19; d_call: TRBD1; cdr3_aa: CASNPTGSATEAFF; cdr3_nt: TGTGCCAGTAACCCGACAGGGTCGGCCACTGAAGCTTTCTTT
clone_size: -; j_call: TRBJ1-1; v_call: TRBV2; d_call: TRBD1; cdr3_aa: CASRDRGFEAFF; cdr3_nt: TGTGCCAGCCGGGACAGGGGGTTTGAAGCTTTCTTT
clone_size: -; j_call: TRBJ2-3; v_call: TRBV7-2; d_call: -; cdr3_aa: CASSRTRGTDTQYF; cdr3_nt: TGTGCCAGCAGCCGAACTAGGGGCACAGATACGCAGTATTTT
clone_size: -; j_call: TRBJ1-2; v_call: TRBV29-1; d_call: -; cdr3_aa: CSVGETQLGYTF; cdr3_nt: TGCAGCGTTGGCGAGACGCAACTTGGCTACACCTTC
clone_size: -; j_call: TRBJ1-2; v_call: TRBV9; d_call: TRBD1; cdr3_aa: CASSRQGAPTGDGYTF; cdr3_nt: TGTGCCAGCAGCAGGCAGGGGGCCCCTACGGGGGATGGCTACACCTTC
clone_size: -; j_call: TRBJ1-5; v_call: TRBV21-1; d_call: -; cdr3_aa: CASSGHHQPQHF; cdr3_nt: TGTGCCAGCAGCGGACATCATCAGCCCCAGCATTTT
clone_size: -; j_call: TRBJ2-5; v_call: TRBV6-5; d_call: TRBD2; cdr3_aa: CASSYSIVASGTTQYF; cdr3_nt: TGTGCCAGCAGTTACTCGATAGTGGCTAGCGGGACGACCCAGTACTTC
clone_size: -; j_call: TRBJ1-1; v_call: TRBV7-2; d_call: -; cdr3_aa: CASSLAREKTEAFF; cdr3_nt: TGTGCCAGCAGCTTGGCCAGGGAGAAAACTGAAGCTTTCTTT
clone_size: -; j_call: TRBJ2-1; v_call: TRBV5-4; d_call: -; cdr3_aa: CASSPPGTNHYNEQFF; cdr3_nt: TGTGCCAGCAGCCCCCCCGGGACAAACCATTACAATGAGCAGTTCTTC
clone_size: -; j_call: TRBJ1-2; v_call: TRBV6-1; d_call: -; cdr3_aa: CASSENYGYTF; cdr3_nt: TGTGCCAGCAGTGAAAATTATGGCTACACCTTC
clone_size: -; j_call: TRBJ2-7; v_call: TRBV9; d_call: -; cdr3_aa: CASSVGFGGDYEQYF; cdr3_nt: TGTGCCAGCAGCGTAGGATTTGGGGGAGACTACGAGCAGTACTTC
clone_size: -; j_call: TRBJ2-2; v_call: TRBV19; d_call: TRBD1; cdr3_aa: CARQELSDRVSPTDTGELFF; cdr3_nt: TGTGCCAGGCAGGAGCTTTCGGACAGGGTGTCCCCAACGGACACCGGGGAGCTGTTTTTT
clone_size: -; j_call: TRBJ1-4; v_call: TRBV2; d_call: -; cdr3_aa: CASTVWEKLFF; cdr3_nt: TGTGCCAGCACAGTATGGGAAAAACTGTTTTTT
clone_size: once; j_call: TRBJ1-3; v_call: TRBV20-1; d_call: -; cdr3_aa: CSAPSTAIYF; cdr3_nt: TGCAGTGCGCCCTCGACCGCCATATATTTT
clone_size: few; j_call: TRBJ2-4; v_call: TRBV11-2; d_call: TRBD2; cdr3_aa: CASSLPGGHIQYF; cdr3_nt: TGTGCCAGCAGCTTGCCGGGAGGGCACATTCAGTACTTC
clone_size: -; j_call: TRBJ1-1; v_call: TRBV27; d_call: -; cdr3_aa: CASSDHYSVEAFF; cdr3_nt: TGTGCCAGCAGTGATCATTACTCGGTTGAAGCTTTCTTT
clone_size: -; j_call: TRBJ2-7; v_call: TRBV7-2; d_call: TRBD2; cdr3_aa: CASTPGLAGEDEQYF; cdr3_nt: TGTGCCAGCACCCCCGGACTAGCGGGAGAGGACGAGCAGTACTTC
clone_size: once; j_call: TRBJ1-5; v_call: TRBV11-1; d_call: -; cdr3_aa: CASSSSGAGNQPQHF; cdr3_nt: TGTGCCAGCAGCTCTTCAGGGGCTGGCAATCAGCCCCAGCATTTT
clone_size: once; j_call: TRBJ1-3; v_call: TRBV9; d_call: TRBD1; cdr3_aa: CASSVGVGTGRNSGNTIYF; cdr3_nt: TGTGCCAGCAGCGTAGGAGTTGGGACAGGGAGAAACTCTGGAAACACCATATATTTT
clone_size: -; j_call: TRBJ2-7; v_call: TRBV29-1; d_call: -; cdr3_aa: CSVGGRSFEQYF; cdr3_nt: TGCAGCGTGGGGGGACGCTCCTTCGAGCAGTACTTC
clone_size: -; j_call: TRBJ2-7; v_call: TRBV2; d_call: TRBD1; cdr3_aa: CASRDRTGGLGEQYF; cdr3_nt: TGTGCCAGCAGGGACCGGACAGGGGGTCTGGGCGAGCAGTACTTC
clone_size: -; j_call: TRBJ1-1; v_call: TRBV14; d_call: -; cdr3_aa: CASSRGRSLVIGAFF; cdr3_nt: TGTGCCAGCAGCCGTGGACGGAGCCTAGTAATTGGAGCTTTCTTT
clone_size: -; j_call: TRBJ2-2; v_call: TRBV11-3; d_call: TRBD2; cdr3_aa: CASSSSGVNTGELFF; cdr3_nt: TGTGCCAGCAGCTCTAGCGGGGTTAACACCGGGGAGCTGTTTTTT
clone_size: -; j_call: TRBJ2-2; v_call: TRBV9; d_call: TRBD1; cdr3_aa: CASSVARDRGNTGELFF; cdr3_nt: TGTGCCAGCAGCGTAGCTCGGGACAGGGGGAACACCGGGGAGCTGTTTTTT
clone_size: -; j_call: TRBJ2-6; v_call: TRBV18; d_call: -; cdr3_aa: CASSQTSARAGANVLTF; cdr3_nt: TGTGCCAGCTCTCAGACATCTGCCAGGGCTGGGGCCAACGTCCTGACTTTC
clone_size: -; j_call: TRBJ1-2; v_call: TRBV28; d_call: -; cdr3_aa: CASSFGLKGYTF; cdr3_nt: TGTGCCAGCAGTTTTGGATTGAAAGGGTACACCTTC
clone_size: -; j_call: TRBJ2-5; v_call: TRBV7-2; d_call: -; cdr3_aa: CASSGEHQETQYF; cdr3_nt: TGTGCCAGCAGCGGGGAGCATCAAGAGACCCAGTACTTC
clone_size: -; j_call: TRBJ2-3; v_call: TRBV5-4; d_call: TRBD2; cdr3_aa: CASSPPSGRPPDTQYF; cdr3_nt: TGTGCCAGCAGCCCACCTAGCGGCCGACCTCCAGATACGCAGTATTTT
clone_size: -; j_call: TRBJ2-1; v_call: TRBV10-3; d_call: -; cdr3_aa: CAISLRGDNEQFF; cdr3_nt: TGTGCCATCAGTCTTAGGGGGGATAATGAGCAGTTCTTC
clone_size: few; j_call: TRBJ1-4; v_call: TRBV19; d_call: -; cdr3_aa: CASSRSAGATNEKLFF; cdr3_nt: TGTGCCAGTAGTAGGTCAGCTGGGGCAACTAATGAAAAACTGTTTTTT
clone_size: -; j_call: TRBJ2-1; v_call: TRBV5-1; d_call: -; cdr3_aa: CASSLGPGEGMSIEQFF; cdr3_nt: TGCGCCAGCAGCTTGGGACCCGGAGAAGGCATGTCGATTGAGCAGTTCTTC
clone_size: -; j_call: TRBJ2-7; v_call: TRBV5-6; d_call: TRBD2; cdr3_aa: CASSSLAGASYEQYF; cdr3_nt: TGTGCCAGCAGCTCTCTAGCGGGAGCCTCCTACGAGCAGTACTTC
clone_size: -; j_call: TRBJ2-3; v_call: TRBV27; d_call: -; cdr3_aa: CASSSQIRPDTQYF; cdr3_nt: TGTGCCAGCAGTTCCCAGATCCGGCCAGATACGCAGTATTTT
clone_size: -; j_call: TRBJ1-4; v_call: TRBV6-5; d_call: TRBD1; cdr3_aa: CASHEQGRNEKLFF; cdr3_nt: TGTGCCAGCCACGAACAGGGGCGTAATGAAAAACTGTTTTTT
clone_size: -; j_call: TRBJ2-1; v_call: TRBV4-1; d_call: -; cdr3_aa: CASSQTSRTYNEQFF; cdr3_nt: TGCGCCAGCAGCCAAACTAGCCGCACCTACAATGAGCAGTTCTTC
clone_size: -; j_call: TRBJ2-1; v_call: TRBV5-1; d_call: TRBD1; cdr3_aa: CASSPGTEQIGEQFF; cdr3_nt: TGCGCCAGCAGCCCCGGGACAGAGCAAATAGGTGAGCAGTTCTTC
clone_size: few; j_call: TRBJ1-1; v_call: TRBV5-6; d_call: -; cdr3_aa: CASSRGQNTEAFF; cdr3_nt: TGTGCCAGCAGCCGTGGTCAGAACACTGAAGCTTTCTTT
clone_size: once; j_call: TRBJ1-1; v_call: TRBV4-1; d_call: -; cdr3_aa: CASSREQGRNTEAFF; cdr3_nt: TGCGCCAGCAGCCGAGAACAGGGACGAAACACTGAAGCTTTCTTT
clone_size: once; j_call: TRBJ2-5; v_call: TRBV5-6; d_call: -; cdr3_aa: CASSFMGGRETQYF; cdr3_nt: TGTGCCAGCAGCTTCATGGGGGGCCGGGAGACCCAGTACTTC
clone_size: -; j_call: TRBJ1-2; v_call: TRBV28; d_call: -; cdr3_aa: CASSLPGVAKGYTF; cdr3_nt: TGTGCCAGCAGCCTGCCAGGGGTAGCGAAGGGCTACACCTTC
clone_size: -; j_call: TRBJ2-6; v_call: TRBV7-3; d_call: -; cdr3_aa: CASSLMGSLSGANVLTF; cdr3_nt: TGTGCCAGCAGCTTAATGGGGTCCCTTTCTGGGGCCAACGTCCTGACTTTC
clone_size: -; j_call: TRBJ1-2; v_call: TRBV7-6; d_call: -; cdr3_aa: CASSPSAGVIYGYTF; cdr3_nt: TGTGCCAGCAGCCCCAGCGCGGGGGTCATCTATGGCTACACCTTC
clone_size: few; j_call: TRBJ2-5; v_call: TRBV4-3; d_call: TRBD2; cdr3_aa: CASSQVPSTSLQETQYF; cdr3_nt: TGCGCCAGCAGCCAAGTCCCCTCGACTAGCCTCCAAGAGACCCAGTACTTC
clone_size: -; j_call: TRBJ1-1; v_call: TRBV19; d_call: -; cdr3_aa: CASSLRAGNTEAFF; cdr3_nt: TGTGCCAGTAGTCTGCGGGCAGGAAACACTGAAGCTTTCTTT
clone_size: -; j_call: TRBJ2-5; v_call: TRBV4-1; d_call: -; cdr3_aa: CASSQVSQRETQYF; cdr3_nt: TGCGCCAGCAGCCAAGTTTCACAAAGAGAGACCCAGTACTTC
clone_size: -; j_call: TRBJ2-1; v_call: TRBV28; d_call: TRBD1; cdr3_aa: CASSLTGTGGHEQFF; cdr3_nt: TGTGCCAGCAGCTTAACCGGGACAGGGGGTCATGAGCAGTTCTTC
clone_size: -; j_call: TRBJ2-1; v_call: TRBV30; d_call: -; cdr3_aa: CAWSAQGYNEQFF; cdr3_nt: TGTGCCTGGAGTGCCCAGGGTTACAATGAGCAGTTCTTC
clone_size: -; j_call: TRBJ2-7; v_call: TRBV25-1; d_call: TRBD1; cdr3_aa: CASSDPGSGGLYEQYF; cdr3_nt: TGTGCCAGCAGTGATCCTGGATCAGGGGGCTTGTACGAGCAGTACTTC
clone_size: -; j_call: TRBJ2-1; v_call: TRBV28; d_call: -; cdr3_aa: CASSFQIPPFQQFF; cdr3_nt: TGTGCCAGCAGTTTCCAGATCCCCCCCTTCCAGCAGTTCTTC
clone_size: -; j_call: TRBJ2-3; v_call: TRBV28; d_call: -; cdr3_aa: CASSSPQRDTQYF; cdr3_nt: TGTGCCAGCAGTTCCCCCCAAAGAGATACGCAGTATTTT
clone_size: -; j_call: TRBJ1-2; v_call: TRBV10-3; d_call: -; cdr3_aa: CAISRDPRDGYTF; cdr3_nt: TGTGCCATCAGTCGGGATCCTAGGGATGGCTACACCTTC
clone_size: few; j_call: TRBJ1-1; v_call: TRBV28; d_call: -; cdr3_aa: CASSLSGDTEAFF; cdr3_nt: TGTGCCAGCAGTTTGTCAGGAGACACTGAAGCTTTCTTT
clone_size: -; j_call: TRBJ2-1; v_call: TRBV6-1; d_call: -; cdr3_aa: CASSELAGSSYNEQFF; cdr3_nt: TGTGCCAGCAGTGAACTGGCCGGGAGCTCCTACAATGAGCAGTTCTTC
clone_size: -; j_call: TRBJ1-1; v_call: TRBV7-2; d_call: TRBD1; cdr3_aa: CASSSGTGLNTEAFF; cdr3_nt: TGTGCCAGCAGCTCCGGGACAGGGTTGAACACTGAAGCTTTCTTT
clone_size: few; j_call: TRBJ2-3; v_call: TRBV6-1; d_call: -; cdr3_aa: CASSDLVIADTQYF; cdr3_nt: TGTGCCAGCAGTGATCTAGTGATCGCAGATACGCAGTATTTT